This TCR beta chain was identified in a study of T cell repertoires in cytomegalovirus infection. Overall study context: Both CMV infection and a matching HLA type were indicated by public TCR beta signatures. Study-level results: Pooled public TCR beta family frequency picked out CMV carriers with the relevant HLA. The ex vivo response showed dominance by HLA-C-restricted CMV-specific TCR beta clonotypes.

TCRdb re-called the reads through MiXCR, storing one row per CDR3 protein. This sample has tens of thousands of distinct CDR3 sequences, with more than 3% found just once. In this sample, this clonotype turned up many times. Its antigen remains unidentified. Trimming cost V 3 bases and J 6 bases, with 11 bases left between them. Germline CDR1 reads SEHNR; CDR2 reads FQNEAQ (reference sequence). The CDR3 is 13 residues long. Specimen: PBMCs. The chain has TRBV7-9 and TRBJ1-1, with D maybe TRBD1 (6 bases). The receptor comes from a human donor in good health (CMV status not recorded). Some clones in this sample may be carry-over from other donors' samples. The CDR3 here is CASSFLDRPEAFF. CDR3 nucleotides: TGTGCCAGCAGCTTCTTGGACAGACCTGAAGCTTTCTTT.